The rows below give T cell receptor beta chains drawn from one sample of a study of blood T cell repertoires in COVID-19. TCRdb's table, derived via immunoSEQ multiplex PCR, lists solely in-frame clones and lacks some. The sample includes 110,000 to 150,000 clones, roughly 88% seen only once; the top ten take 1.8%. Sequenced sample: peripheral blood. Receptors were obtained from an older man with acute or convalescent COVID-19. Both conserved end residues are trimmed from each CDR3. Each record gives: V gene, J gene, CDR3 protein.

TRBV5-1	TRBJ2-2	ASRLTGSNTGELF
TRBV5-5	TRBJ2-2	ASSFERGRVTGELF
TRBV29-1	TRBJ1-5	SVAIELNQPQH
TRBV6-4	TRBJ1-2	ASSEQGGDGYT
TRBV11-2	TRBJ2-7	ASSSAGGQVVGEQY
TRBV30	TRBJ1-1	AWSKGADTEAF
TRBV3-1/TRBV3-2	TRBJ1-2	ASSQHGANYGYT
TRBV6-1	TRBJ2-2	ASSERRTGELF
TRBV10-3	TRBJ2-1	AISPRGGDSAEQF
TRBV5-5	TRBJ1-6	ASSLAPRGRGDSPLH
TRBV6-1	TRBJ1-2	ASSDRDKHT
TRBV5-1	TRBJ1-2	ASSLGTVYGYT
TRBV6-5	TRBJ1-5	ASNLGQGEQPQH
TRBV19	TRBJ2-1	ASGRGDRAYYNEQF
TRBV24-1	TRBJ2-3	ATSALAGGTDTQY
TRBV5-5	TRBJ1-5	ASSSFGRFDQPQH
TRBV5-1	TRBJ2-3	ASREGAITDTQY
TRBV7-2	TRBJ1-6	ASSLGQSNSPLH